Listed below are T cell receptor beta chains from one sample, sequenced in a study of blood T cell repertoires in COVID-19. Sequencing used immunoSEQ multiplex PCR; TCRdb keeps in-frame clones, though not all of them. This table holds some 100,000 clones, approximately 91% found once. The specimen was peripheral blood. Receptor source: a man in his fifties or sixties with acute or convalescent COVID-19. Both conserved end residues are part of each CDR3. D genes are given only for firm matches. Clone size is given for some rows only: seen once, a few or many times, or a class if the clone is expanded.

cdr3_aa: CASSPQGQGFDYGYTF; cdr3_nt: TGTGCCAGCAGCCCGCAGGGACAGGGGTTCGACTATGGCTACACCTTC; v_call: TRBV11-3; j_call: TRBJ1-2; clone_size: -; d_call: TRBD1
cdr3_aa: CASRREVYGYNEQFF; cdr3_nt: TGTGCCAGCAGACGGGAGGTCTATGGTTACAATGAGCAGTTCTTC; v_call: TRBV27; j_call: TRBJ2-1; clone_size: -; d_call: TRBD2
cdr3_aa: CASSLGSLQTYNEQFF; cdr3_nt: TGTGCCAGCAGCTTGGGTTCACTCCAAACCTACAATGAGCAGTTCTTC; v_call: TRBV5-8; j_call: TRBJ2-1; clone_size: -; d_call: -
cdr3_aa: CASSPTSGSVTGELFF; cdr3_nt: TGTGCCAGCTCACCTACTAGCGGGTCGGTCACCGGGGAGCTGTTTTTT; v_call: TRBV18; j_call: TRBJ2-2; clone_size: -; d_call: TRBD2
cdr3_aa: CATSRLSHSGPQETQYF; cdr3_nt: TGTGCCACCAGCAGATTATCCCATAGCGGCCCTCAAGAGACCCAGTACTTC; v_call: TRBV15; j_call: TRBJ2-5; clone_size: -; d_call: -
cdr3_aa: CASSQDRGNEQFF; cdr3_nt: TGTGCCAGTAGTCAGGACAGGGGTAATGAGCAGTTCTTC; v_call: TRBV19; j_call: TRBJ2-1; clone_size: -; d_call: TRBD1
cdr3_aa: CASSYQGAASPDTQYF; cdr3_nt: TGTGCCAGCAGTTACCAAGGCGCGGCCAGCCCGGATACGCAGTATTTT; v_call: TRBV6-6; j_call: TRBJ2-3; clone_size: once; d_call: -
cdr3_aa: CASSPAGVNEQFF; cdr3_nt: TGCGCCAGCAGTCCAGCGGGAGTCAATGAGCAGTTCTTC; v_call: TRBV5-1; j_call: TRBJ2-1; clone_size: -; d_call: TRBD2
cdr3_aa: CASSLFAAGLDTEAFF; cdr3_nt: TGCGCCAGCAGCTTGTTCGCCGCAGGGCTGGACACTGAAGCTTTCTTT; v_call: TRBV5-1; j_call: TRBJ1-1; clone_size: -; d_call: -
cdr3_aa: CASSVTGRTRDLSGNTIYF; cdr3_nt: TGTGCCAGCAGCGTCACGGGCCGGACTAGAGATTTGTCTGGAAACACCATATATTTT; v_call: TRBV21-1; j_call: TRBJ1-3; clone_size: -; d_call: -
cdr3_aa: CASSRAGNGYTF; cdr3_nt: TGTGCCAGTAGCAGAGCGGGAAACGGCTACACCTTC; v_call: TRBV19; j_call: TRBJ1-2; clone_size: -; d_call: -
cdr3_aa: CASSFTGGFDEKLFF; cdr3_nt: TGTGCCAGCAGCTTTACAGGGGGATTCGACGAAAAACTGTTTTTT; v_call: TRBV5-5; j_call: TRBJ1-4; clone_size: once; d_call: TRBD1
cdr3_aa: CATSDPPSTEAFF; cdr3_nt: TGTGCCACCAGTGACCCCCCGTCCACTGAAGCTTTCTTT; v_call: TRBV24-1; j_call: TRBJ1-1; clone_size: -; d_call: -
cdr3_aa: CARIAGQRQNWPQHF; cdr3_nt: TGCGCCAGAATCGCGGGACAGAGACAGAATTGGCCCCAGCATTTT; v_call: TRBV23-1; j_call: TRBJ1-5; clone_size: -; d_call: TRBD1
cdr3_aa: CASNAGDSETQYF; cdr3_nt: TGTGCCAGCAATGCGGGAGATTCGGAGACCCAGTACTTC; v_call: TRBV5-4; j_call: TRBJ2-5; clone_size: -; d_call: TRBD2
cdr3_aa: CASSVQTAACTF; cdr3_nt: TGTGCCAGCAGCGTACAAACAGCGGCCTGCACCTTC; v_call: TRBV7-9; j_call: TRBJ1-2; clone_size: -; d_call: -
cdr3_aa: CAWSRQGHYGYTF; cdr3_nt: TGTGCCTGGAGTAGGCAGGGCCACTATGGCTACACCTTC; v_call: TRBV30; j_call: TRBJ1-2; clone_size: -; d_call: -
cdr3_aa: CASCVKQGQGGNTGELFF; cdr3_nt: TGCGCCAGCTGTGTCAAACAGGGACAGGGCGGGAACACCGGGGAGCTGTTTTTT; v_call: TRBV10-2; j_call: TRBJ2-2; clone_size: -; d_call: TRBD1
cdr3_aa: CASSRALGLAGETQYF; cdr3_nt: TGTGCCAGCAGCCGTGCATTGGGCCTTGCAGGAGAGACCCAGTACTTC; v_call: TRBV7-9; j_call: TRBJ2-5; clone_size: -; d_call: -
cdr3_aa: CASSVGTANEQYF; cdr3_nt: TGCGCCAGCAGCGTTGGGACAGCAAACGAGCAGTACTTC; v_call: TRBV5-1; j_call: TRBJ2-7; clone_size: -; d_call: TRBD1
cdr3_aa: CASSQAGQRGNGYTF; cdr3_nt: TGTGCCAGCAGCCAAGCGGGACAGAGAGGGAATGGCTACACCTTC; v_call: TRBV3-1/TRBV3-2; j_call: TRBJ1-2; clone_size: once; d_call: TRBD1
cdr3_aa: CASSFDRGTDTQYF; cdr3_nt: TGTGCCAGCAGCTTTGACAGGGGCACAGATACGCAGTATTTT; v_call: TRBV7-3; j_call: TRBJ2-3; clone_size: -; d_call: TRBD1
cdr3_aa: CASSAYRESGGYTF; cdr3_nt: TGTGCCAGCAGTGCCTACAGGGAATCAGGAGGCTACACCTTC; v_call: TRBV28; j_call: TRBJ1-2; clone_size: -; d_call: -
cdr3_aa: CAISEKGADGYTF; cdr3_nt: TGTGCCATCAGTGAGAAGGGGGCAGACGGCTACACCTTC; v_call: TRBV10-3; j_call: TRBJ1-2; clone_size: -; d_call: TRBD1
cdr3_aa: CATSDFFGDLSDTDTQYF; cdr3_nt: TGTGCCACCAGTGATTTTTTTGGGGACTTATCCGACACAGATACGCAGTATTTT; v_call: TRBV24-1; j_call: TRBJ2-3; clone_size: -; d_call: -
cdr3_aa: CASTTTGNTIYF; cdr3_nt: TGTGCCAGCACAACAACTGGAAACACCATATATTTT; v_call: TRBV2; j_call: TRBJ1-3; clone_size: -; d_call: -
cdr3_aa: CASSSGADTEAFF; cdr3_nt: TGCGCCAGCAGCTCAGGGGCGGACACTGAAGCTTTCTTT; v_call: TRBV5-1; j_call: TRBJ1-1; clone_size: -; d_call: -
cdr3_aa: CASSPTIIGNTEAFF; cdr3_nt: TGTGCCAGCTCACCAACTATAATAGGTAACACTGAAGCTTTCTTT; v_call: TRBV18; j_call: TRBJ1-1; clone_size: once; d_call: -
cdr3_aa: CASSFRGQTWGETQYF; cdr3_nt: TGTGCCAGCAGTTTCAGAGGACAGACATGGGGGGAGACCCAGTACTTC; v_call: TRBV28; j_call: TRBJ2-5; clone_size: -; d_call: -